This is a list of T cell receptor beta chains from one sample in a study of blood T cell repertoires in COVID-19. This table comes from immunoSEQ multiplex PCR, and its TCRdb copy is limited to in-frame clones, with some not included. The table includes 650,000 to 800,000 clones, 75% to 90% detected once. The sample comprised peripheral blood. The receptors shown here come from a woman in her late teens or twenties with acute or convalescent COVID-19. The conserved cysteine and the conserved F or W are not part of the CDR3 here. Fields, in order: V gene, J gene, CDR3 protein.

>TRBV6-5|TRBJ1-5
ASNQGSGNQPQH
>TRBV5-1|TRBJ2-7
ASSYRAYGSYEQY
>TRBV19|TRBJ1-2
ASLGARRESSNYGYT
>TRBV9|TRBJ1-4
ASSATSGSNEKLF
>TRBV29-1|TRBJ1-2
SVFTNAGTGSIYGYT
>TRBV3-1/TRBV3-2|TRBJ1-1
ASSHFRDRANTEAF
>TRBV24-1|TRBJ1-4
ATRLMIPGEKLF
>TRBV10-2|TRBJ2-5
ASTLSPDRAGETQY
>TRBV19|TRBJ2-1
ASSMGLAGGILYNEQF
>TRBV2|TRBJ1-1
ASLRGVNTEAF
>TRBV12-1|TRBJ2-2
ASTPRSGPLPCPNTGELF
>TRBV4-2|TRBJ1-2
ASSPAGTGEIYGYT
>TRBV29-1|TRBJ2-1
SVGGTVSYNEQF
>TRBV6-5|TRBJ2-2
ASSGDRGLPGELF
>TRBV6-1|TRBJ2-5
ASSEGPGQETQY
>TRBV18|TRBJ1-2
ASSQDRGGYGYT
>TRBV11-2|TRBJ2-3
ASSSGQGARADTQY
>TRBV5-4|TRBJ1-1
ASSPGRDRGTEAF
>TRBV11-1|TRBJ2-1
ASSVSRGTWFNEQF
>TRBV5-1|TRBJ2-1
ASSFGGLASFDEQF
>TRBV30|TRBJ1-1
AWRPGQLNTEAF
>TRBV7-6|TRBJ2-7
ASSLAEDLYEQY
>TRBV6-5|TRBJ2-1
ASRSGTGLSYEQF
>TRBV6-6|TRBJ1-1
ASVGTPPYTEAF
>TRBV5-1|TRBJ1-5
ASSPGRNQPQH
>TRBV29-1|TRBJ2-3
SVEVTGADTQY
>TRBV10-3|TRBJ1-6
AIGNRGGEMDNSPLH
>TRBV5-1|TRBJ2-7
ASSWAGSGGPYEQY
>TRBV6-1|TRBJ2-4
ASSEGVSGAKNIQY
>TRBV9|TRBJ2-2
ASSVVFEVAGTGELF
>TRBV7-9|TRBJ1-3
ASSLGRMANTIY
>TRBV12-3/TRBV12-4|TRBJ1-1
ASNSGTEAF
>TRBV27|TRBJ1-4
ASSFLGVGGEKLF